The 16 T cell receptor beta chains listed next were all sequenced from one sample in a study of prognosis after radiotherapy for stage I lung cancer. Genomic DNA yielded TCR beta CDR3, amplified by two-round multiplex PCR. It was primers specific to each TRBV and TRBJ gene that first-round PCR used. One entry per CDR3 protein results from TCRdb running MiXCR on the multiplex PCR reads. Of around 19,000 distinct CDR3 sequences in the sample, less than 70% are singletons; the top ten hold roughly a quarter. The sequenced sample was PBMCs, obtained before or after stereotactic body radiation therapy (not recorded which). The receptors stem from a donor aged 50 or older with non-small cell lung cancer.

With regard to this clonotype: A far bigger clonotype differs at one base, so this is likely a read error. The chain couples TRBV6-4 to TRBJ2-1; D gene uncertain. V lost 3 bases and J lost 10, with 10 bases in between. The CDR3 has 12 amino acids. CDR1 is MRHNA, CDR2 SNTAGT, per germline. This chain's CDR3 is CASSEGRSEQFF. The CDR3 DNA reads TGTGCCAGCAGTGAGGGCAGGTCAGAGCAGTTCTTC.

In this sample, this clonotype turned up many times. The chain recombines TRBV3-1 with TRBJ1-1; maybe TRBD1 (5 bases). The V gene lost 4 bases and the J gene lost 1 base, with 10 bases spanning the gap. CDR1 and CDR2 (germline): LGHDT, YNNKEL (reference sequence). The CDR3 is 14 amino acids. CDR3 amino acids: CASSRRVENTEAFF. In DNA, the CDR3 is TGTGCCAGCAGCCGCAGGGTGGAGAACACTGAAGCTTTCTTT.

There are many counts of this clonotype. This sequence joins TRBV5-4 and TRBJ1-2, with unresolved D. Germline-derived CDR1 and CDR2 are SGHNT and YYREEE (reference sequence). V shed 4 bases and J shed 4 bases, with 11 bases lying between them. The CDR3 has 13 residues. CDR3 amino acids: CASSRGPGYGYTF. CDR3 in DNA: TGTGCCAGCAGCCGAGGGCCAGGCTATGGCTACACCTTC.

This clonotype was recorded a few times. A much larger clonotype is one base distant, so this may be a read error. The chain combines TRBV6-2 or TRBV6-3 with TRBJ2-1; TRBD1 matches at 7 bases. Germline loops: CDR1 MNHEY, CDR2 SVGEGT. The CDR3 consists of 15 residues. The CDR3 coding sequence is TGTACCAGCAGTTACAGGGGTTATAGCGACAATGAGCAGTTCTTC. Its protein product is CTSSYRGYSDNEQFF.

About this clonotype itself: A read error is possible here, since a much larger clone lies one base away. The chain recombines TRBV29-1 with TRBJ2-2, with 8 bases fitting TRBD2. Germline V gene sequence: CDR1 SQVTM, CDR2 ANQGSEA. CDR3 length equals 12 residues. The CDR3 region is CGGGHSTGELFF. CDR3 nucleotide sequence: TGCGGCGGGGGGCACAGCACCGGGGAGCTGTTTTTT.

This clonotype was seen ten or more times. J is TRBJ2-7 and V is TRBV6-9, with D perhaps matching TRBD1 (5 bases). V was clipped by 4 bases and J by 5 bases, with 12 bases between them. The CDR3 loop spans 13 amino acids. CDR1 and CDR2 (germline): MNHGY, SVAAGI. The CDR3 here is CASSFQGWNEQYF. The CDR3 DNA follows: TGTGCCAGCAGTTTCCAGGGATGGAACGAGCAGTACTTC.

This CDR3 is CSAGGQGSTGVRYNEQFF. CDR3 DNA sequence: TGCAGTGCTGGTGGACAGGGGTCTACTGGGGTCCGATACAATGAGCAGTTCTTC. The rearrangement links TRBV20-1 to TRBJ2-1; TRBD1 matches 9 bases. This CDR3 spans 18 amino acids. Germline CDR1 reads DFQATT; CDR2 reads SNEGSKA (reference sequence). Trimming cost V 5 bases and J 4 bases; bases outside gene matches: 18.

On this clonotype: The CDR3 does not end in the conserved phenylalanine or tryptophan, so this is likely a read error. The gene calls are TRBV6-1 and TRBJ2-1; TRBD2 agrees at 8 bases. The V gene's germline CDR1 is MNHNS and CDR2 SASEGT. V dropped 5 bases and J dropped 6; count of bases not matched to a gene: 12. The CDR3 has 16 residues. CDR3: CASSPPREGGVNEQFL. DNA for the CDR3: TGTGCCAGCAGTCCCCCCCGGGAGGGAGGAGTCAATGAGCAGTTCTTA.

This clonotype occurred many times. V and J are TRBV6-2 or TRBV6-3 and TRBJ2-1; 13 positions match TRBD2. V lost 11 bases, J lost 9 bases, and 10 bases stayed unmatched. Germline V gene data show CDR1 as MNHEY and CDR2 as SVGEGT. CDR3 length equals 14 residues. DNA of the CDR3: TGTGCCGGTAGGACTAGCGGGAGAGTCAGTGAGCAGTTCTTC. Translating it yields CAGRTSGRVSEQFF.

Concerning this clonotype: A far larger clone is one nucleotide away, so this likely arose from a read error. CDR3 loop: CASRYRDDSVEAFF. The CDR3 DNA follows: TGTGCCAGCAGATACAGGGACGACTCGGTTGAAGCTTTCTTT. The chain combines TRBV6-1 with TRBJ1-1, with a tentative D call TRBD1 (6 bases). This CDR3 comprises 14 residues. Germline CDR1 is MNHNS and CDR2 is SASEGT. V lost 6 bases to trimming and J lost 7 bases, with 18 bases between them.

This clonotype was counted once. The V call is TRBV11-3, the J call TRBJ1-3, with a possible D match to TRBD1 (5 bases). CDR3 length: 15 amino acids. Germline V gene sequence: CDR1 SGHNT, CDR2 YENEEA. V was clipped by 5 bases and J by 0 bases, with 11 bases between them. DNA of the CDR3: TGTGCCAGCAGCGGGGACGGTTACTCTGGAAACACCATATATTTT. Translating it yields CASSGDGYSGNTIYF.

This clonotype was seen once. The chain uses TRBV28 and TRBJ1-6, with D uncertain. The CDR3 runs 15 residues. V was cut by 6 bases and J by 10 bases, with 19 bases left in between. Germline V gene data show CDR1 as MDHEN and CDR2 as SYDVKM. CDR3: CASRLPFGNQSPLHF. CDR3 bases: TGTGCCAGCAGGCTCCCATTCGGGAACCAATCACCCCTCCACTTT.

V usage is TRBV27 and J usage is TRBJ1-2, with 7 positions matching TRBD1. The CDR3 is made up of 18 amino acids. From germline, CDR1 is MNHEY and CDR2 SMNVEV (reference sequence). After removal of 1 base from V and 2 bases from J, the junction contained 13 bases not matched to a gene. CDR3 in amino acids: CASSLWGGRGSLNYGYTF. The CDR3 bases are TGTGCCAGCAGTTTATGGGGTGGCAGGGGGTCTCTGAACTATGGCTACACCTTC.

The chain has TRBV20-1 and TRBJ2-2; a possible D gene is TRBD2 (5 bases). V was clipped by 0 bases and J by 10 bases, with 15 bases between them. Germline V CDR1 and CDR2: DFQATT, SNEGSKA (reference sequence). CDR3 length equals 14 residues. The CDR3 DNA reads TGCAGTGCTAGAGATCTAACAGAGGGCGTGGAGCTGTTTTTT. Amino acids: CSARDLTEGVELFF.

This clonotype was found many times. The chain couples TRBV27 to TRBJ2-5; D possibly matches TRBD1 or TRBD2 (6 bases each). CDR1 MNHEY and CDR2 SMNVEV come from the germline V gene (reference sequence). V was pared by 6 bases and J by 4 bases, with 9 bases between. The CDR3 spans 12 residues. The CDR3 bases are TGTGCCAGCAGGGGGGGCGGAGAGACCCAGTACTTC. As protein: CASRGGGETQYF.

This clonotype ranks as medium-sized. This chain links TRBV2 with TRBJ1-3; 7 bases are shared with TRBD1. Germline V CDR1 and CDR2: SNHLY, FYNNEI. Trimming cost V 0 bases and J 9 bases; bases outside gene matches: 8. The CDR3 spans 15 residues. The CDR3 region is CASSEATGQGGTIYF. CDR3 in DNA: TGTGCCAGCAGTGAAGCGACTGGTCAGGGGGGCACCATATATTTT.